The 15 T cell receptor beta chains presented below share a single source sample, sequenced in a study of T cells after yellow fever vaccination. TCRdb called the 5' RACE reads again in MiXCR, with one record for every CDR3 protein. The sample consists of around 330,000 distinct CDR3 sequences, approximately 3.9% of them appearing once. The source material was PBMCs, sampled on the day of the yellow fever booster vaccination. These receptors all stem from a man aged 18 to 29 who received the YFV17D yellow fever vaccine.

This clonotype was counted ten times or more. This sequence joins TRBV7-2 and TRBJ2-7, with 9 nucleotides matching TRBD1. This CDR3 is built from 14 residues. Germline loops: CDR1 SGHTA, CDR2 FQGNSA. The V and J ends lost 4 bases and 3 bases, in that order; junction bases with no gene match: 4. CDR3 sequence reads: CASSSGTGYYEQYF. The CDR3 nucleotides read TGTGCCAGCAGCTCCGGGACAGGGTACTACGAGCAGTACTTC.

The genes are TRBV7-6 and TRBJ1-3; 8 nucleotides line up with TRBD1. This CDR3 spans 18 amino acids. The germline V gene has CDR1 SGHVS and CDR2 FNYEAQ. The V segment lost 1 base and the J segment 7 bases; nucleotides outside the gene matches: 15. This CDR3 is CASSLDLGQVISLNTIYF. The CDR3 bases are TGTGCCAGCAGCTTAGATCTGGGACAGGTGATATCTTTGAACACCATATATTTT. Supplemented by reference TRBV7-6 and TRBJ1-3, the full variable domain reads GAGVSQSPRYKVTKRGQDVALRCDPISGHVSLYWYRQALGQGPEFLTYFNYEAQQDKSGLPNDRFSAERPEGSISTLTIQRTEQRDSAMYRCASSLDLGQVISLNTIYFGEGSWLTVV.

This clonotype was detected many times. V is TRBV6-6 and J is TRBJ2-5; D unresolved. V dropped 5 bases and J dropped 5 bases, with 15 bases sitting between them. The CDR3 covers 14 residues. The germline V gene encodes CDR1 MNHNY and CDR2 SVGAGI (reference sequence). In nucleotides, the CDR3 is TGTGCCAGCAGTGCGGAATGGCGGCAGGAGACCCAGTACTTC. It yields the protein CASSAEWRQETQYF.

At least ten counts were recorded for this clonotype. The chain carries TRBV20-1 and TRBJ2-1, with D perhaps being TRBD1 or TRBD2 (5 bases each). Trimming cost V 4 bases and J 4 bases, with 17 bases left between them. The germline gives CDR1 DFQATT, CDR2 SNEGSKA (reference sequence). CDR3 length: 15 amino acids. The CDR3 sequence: CSATTIGATYNEQFF. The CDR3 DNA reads TGCAGTGCTACGACGATCGGGGCCACATACAATGAGCAGTTCTTC.

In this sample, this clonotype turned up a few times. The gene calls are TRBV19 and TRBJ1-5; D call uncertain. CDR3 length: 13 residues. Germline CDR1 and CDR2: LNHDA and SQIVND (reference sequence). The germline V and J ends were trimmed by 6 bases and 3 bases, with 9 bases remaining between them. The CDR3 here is CASRYGLNQPQHF. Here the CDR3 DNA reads TGTGCCAGTAGGTATGGCCTCAATCAGCCCCAGCATTTT.

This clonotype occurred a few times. The CDR3 here is CAIGTWGDTGELFF. The CDR3 DNA sequence: TGTGCCATCGGGACCTGGGGGGACACCGGGGAGCTGTTTTTT. This rearrangement joins TRBV10-3 to TRBJ2-2; a weak D match, TRBD2 (6 bases). Germline-derived CDR1 and CDR2 are ENHRY and SYGVKD. Deletions cut 8 bases from V and 3 bases from J, with 13 bases between. The CDR3 is 14 residues long.

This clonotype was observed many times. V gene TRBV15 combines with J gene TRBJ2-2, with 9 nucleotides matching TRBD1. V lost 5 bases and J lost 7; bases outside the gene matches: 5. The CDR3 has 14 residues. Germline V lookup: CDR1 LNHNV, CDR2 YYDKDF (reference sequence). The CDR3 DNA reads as TGTGCCACCAGCCTACAGGGGGCCGGCGGGGAGCTGTTTTTT. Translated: CATSLQGAGGELFF.

The CDR3 DNA follows: TGCAGTGCTGGAGGGACGGCCCCAGCGGAGACCCAGTACTTC. This sequence encodes CSAGGTAPAETQYF. J is TRBJ2-5 and V is TRBV20-1; the D gene is possibly TRBD2 (6 bases). V was shortened by 5 bases and J by 5 bases, with 18 bases between the two germline ends. There are 14 residues in the CDR3. Germline-derived CDR1 and CDR2 are DFQATT and SNEGSKA (reference sequence).

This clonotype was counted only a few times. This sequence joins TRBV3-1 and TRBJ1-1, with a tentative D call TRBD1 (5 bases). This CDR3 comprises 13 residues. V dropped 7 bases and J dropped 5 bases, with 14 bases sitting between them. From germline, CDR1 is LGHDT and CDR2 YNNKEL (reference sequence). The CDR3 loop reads CASTLGGRTEAFF. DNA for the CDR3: TGTGCCAGCACCCTCGGGGGAAGGACTGAAGCTTTCTTT.

In DNA form, the CDR3 reads TGTGCCAGCAGCTTACGGCGGGGGGGAGAGACCCAGTACTTC. Protein product: CASSLRRGGETQYF. V usage is TRBV11-2 and J usage is TRBJ2-5; TRBD2 aligns across 9 bases. V shed 2 bases and J 4 bases; nucleotides not matched to a gene: 2. The CDR3 contains 14 residues. CDR1 is SGHAT and CDR2 is FQNNGV in the germline V gene.

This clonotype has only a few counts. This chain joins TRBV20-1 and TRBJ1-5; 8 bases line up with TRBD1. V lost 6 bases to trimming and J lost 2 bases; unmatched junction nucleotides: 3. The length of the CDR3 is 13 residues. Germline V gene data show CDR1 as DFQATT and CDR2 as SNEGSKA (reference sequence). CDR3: CSALGQGNQPQHF. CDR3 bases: TGCAGTGCCCTGGGACAGGGCAATCAGCCCCAGCATTTT.

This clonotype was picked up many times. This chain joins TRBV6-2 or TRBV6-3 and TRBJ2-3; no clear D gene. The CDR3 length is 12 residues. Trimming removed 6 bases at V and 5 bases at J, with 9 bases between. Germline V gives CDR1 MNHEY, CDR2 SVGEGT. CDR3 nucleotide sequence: TGTGCCAGCAGCAATCACCGAGATACGCAGTATTTT. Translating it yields CASSNHRDTQYF.

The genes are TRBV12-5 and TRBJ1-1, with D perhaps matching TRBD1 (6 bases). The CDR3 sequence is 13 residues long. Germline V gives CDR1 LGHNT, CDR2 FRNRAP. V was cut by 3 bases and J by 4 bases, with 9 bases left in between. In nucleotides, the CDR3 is TGTGCTAGTGGTTTTACAGGGATCACTGAAGCTTTCTTT. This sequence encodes CASGFTGITEAFF.

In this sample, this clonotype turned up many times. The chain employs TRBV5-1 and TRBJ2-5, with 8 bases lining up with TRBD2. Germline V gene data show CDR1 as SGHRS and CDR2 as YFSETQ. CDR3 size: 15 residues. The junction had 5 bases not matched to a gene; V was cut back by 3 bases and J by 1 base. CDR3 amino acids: CASSWWGLGQETQYF. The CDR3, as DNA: TGCGCCAGCAGCTGGTGGGGACTAGGCCAAGAGACCCAGTACTTC.

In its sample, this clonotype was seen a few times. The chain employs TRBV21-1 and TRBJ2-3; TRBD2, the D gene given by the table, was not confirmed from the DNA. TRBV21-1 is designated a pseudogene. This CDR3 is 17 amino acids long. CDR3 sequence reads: CASSKVLLESVGDTQYF. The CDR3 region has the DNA TGTGCCAGCAGCAAAGTCTTGCTAGAGAGCGTAGGAGATACGCAGTATTTT.